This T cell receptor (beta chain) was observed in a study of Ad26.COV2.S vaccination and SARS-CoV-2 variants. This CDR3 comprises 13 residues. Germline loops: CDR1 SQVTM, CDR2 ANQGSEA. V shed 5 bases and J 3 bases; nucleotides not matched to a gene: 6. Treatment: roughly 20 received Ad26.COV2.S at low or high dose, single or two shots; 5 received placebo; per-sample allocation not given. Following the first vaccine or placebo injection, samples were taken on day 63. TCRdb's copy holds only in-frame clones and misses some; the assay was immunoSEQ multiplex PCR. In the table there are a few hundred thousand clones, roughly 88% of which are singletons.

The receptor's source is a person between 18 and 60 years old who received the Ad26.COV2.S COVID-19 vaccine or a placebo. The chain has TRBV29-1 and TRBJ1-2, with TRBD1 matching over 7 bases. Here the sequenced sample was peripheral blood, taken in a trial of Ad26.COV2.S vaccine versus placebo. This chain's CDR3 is CSVRQGRDYGYTF. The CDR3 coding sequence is TGCAGCGTTCGACAGGGTAGGGACTATGGCTACACCTTC. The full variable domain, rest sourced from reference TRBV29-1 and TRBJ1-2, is SAVISQKPSRDICQRGTSLTIQCQVDSQVTMMFWYRQQPGQSLTLIATANQGSEATYESGFVIDKFPISRPNLTFSTLTVSNMSPEDSSIYLCSVRQGRDYGYTFGSGTRLTVV.